This T cell receptor (beta chain) was profiled in a study of metastatic and nonmetastatic thyroid tumors. Nobody among the patients had been given any treatment before thyroid surgery. TCRdb called clones again from the PCR reads with MiXCR. The sample consists of 28,000 or so clones, over 15% of them appearing once. V shed 2 bases, J shed 3 bases, and the junction held 7 bases outside the gene matches. This CDR3 comprises 15 residues. Germline lookup yields CDR1 MNHEY and CDR2 SVGEGT. The source material was blood. The source of this sequence is a female donor with papillary thyroid cancer or a benign thyroid nodule (not recorded which). Some clones in this sample may be carry-over from other donors' samples. The chain couples TRBV6-2 or TRBV6-3 to TRBJ2-7; TRBD1 aligns across 7 bases. The CDR3 here is CASSYVYRGLYEQYF. The CDR3 region has the DNA TGTGCCAGCAGTTACGTATACAGGGGTCTCTACGAGCAGTACTTC.